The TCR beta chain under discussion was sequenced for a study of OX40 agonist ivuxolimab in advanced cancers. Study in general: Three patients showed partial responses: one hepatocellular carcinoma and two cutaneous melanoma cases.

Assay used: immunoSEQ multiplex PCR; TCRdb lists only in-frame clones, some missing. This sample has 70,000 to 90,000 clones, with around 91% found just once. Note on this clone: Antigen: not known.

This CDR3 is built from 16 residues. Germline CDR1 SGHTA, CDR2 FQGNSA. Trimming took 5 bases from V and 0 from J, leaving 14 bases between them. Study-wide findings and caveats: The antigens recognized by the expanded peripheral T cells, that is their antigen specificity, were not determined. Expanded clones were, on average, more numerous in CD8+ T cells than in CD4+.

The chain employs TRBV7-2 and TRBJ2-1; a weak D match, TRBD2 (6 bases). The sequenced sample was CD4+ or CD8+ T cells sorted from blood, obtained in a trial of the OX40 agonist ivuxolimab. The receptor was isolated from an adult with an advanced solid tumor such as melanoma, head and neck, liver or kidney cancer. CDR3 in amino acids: CASSPLRGSSYNEQFF. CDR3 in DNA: TGTGCCAGCAGCCCCTTACGGGGGAGCTCCTACAATGAGCAGTTCTTC.